Listed here are 23 T cell receptor beta chains from one sample, sequenced in a study of T cells in localized non-small cell lung cancer. Profiling relied on immunoSEQ multiplex PCR, and the TCRdb table lists in-frame clones only, not all of them. The table lists about 78,000 clones, around four fifths of them singletons. The sample consisted of peripheral blood, taken before any cancer treatment. The origin of the receptors is a man aged 40 to 70 with stage I lung adenocarcinoma.

V gene TRBV6-6 combines with J gene TRBJ1-2; 9 bases fit TRBD1. Germline loops: CDR1 MNHNY, CDR2 SVGAGI (reference sequence). Unmatched junction bases numbered 5, after V lost 2 bases and J lost 4 bases. CDR3 size: 15 residues. The CDR3 nucleotides read TGTGCCAGCAGTTACCCCGGACAGGGGTCCTATGGCTACACCTTC. Its translation: CASSYPGQGSYGYTF.

V and J are TRBV21-1 and TRBJ1-2. TRBV21-1 counts as a pseudogene. CDR3 length equals 15 residues. The CDR3 coding sequence is TGTGCCAGCAGCAAAGTAAGGGGGGCGCATAATGGCTACACCTTC. Encoded protein: CASSKVRGAHNGYTF.

This clone has a single count. The chain couples TRBV25-1 to TRBJ2-5; 7 bases agree with TRBD1. In germline, CDR1 is MGHDK, CDR2 SYGVNS. This CDR3 comprises 15 residues. With V trimmed by 4 bases and J by 4 bases, 9 bases remained unmatched. The CDR3 DNA sequence: TGTGCCAGCAGTGGAGGGGGAACAGGGGTAGAGACCCAGTACTTC. It yields the protein CASSGGGTGVETQYF. The full variable domain, with the rest looked up from reference TRBV25-1 and TRBJ2-5, is EADIYQTPRYLVIGTGKKITLECSQTMGHDKMYWYQQDPGMELHLIHYSYGVNSTEKGDLSSESTVSRIRTEHFPLTLESARPSHTSQYLCASSGGGTGVETQYFGPGTRLLVL.

This clone was counted between two and nine times. The chain employs TRBV28 and TRBJ1-3, with 9 bases that match TRBD1. V was pared by 6 bases and J by 5 bases, with 2 bases of the junction left unmatched. The length of the CDR3 is 13 residues. Germline V gives CDR1 MDHEN, CDR2 SYDVKM. The CDR3 loop reads CASRDRGRNTIYF. CDR3 in DNA: TGTGCCAGCAGGGACAGGGGAAGAAACACCATATATTTT.

The chain uses TRBV27 and TRBJ2-7, with a tentative D call TRBD1 (5 bases). The CDR3 extends over 14 amino acids. V dropped 4 bases and J dropped 2 bases, with 12 bases sitting between them. CDR1 and CDR2 (germline): MNHEY, SMNVEV (reference sequence). As DNA, the CDR3 is TGTGCCAGCAGTTCTGTTTACAGGACCTACGAGCAGTACTTC. Its protein product is CASSSVYRTYEQYF.

As for this clone: Germline and junction disagree at one end, which may indicate a read error. The chain has TRBV7-7 and TRBJ2-1; tentatively, D is TRBD2 (5 bases). The CDR3 covers 14 residues. Germline CDR1 is SSHAT and CDR2 is FNYEAQ (reference sequence). The CDR3 nucleotides read TGTGCTAGCAGCTTAAGCGGCCCCTACAATGAGCAGTTCTTC. Translated: CASSLSGPYNEQFF. Full variable domain (outside the CDR3, taken from reference TRBV7-7 and TRBJ2-1): GAGVSQSPRYKVTKRGQDVTLRCDPISSHATLYWYQQALGQGPEFLTYFNYEAQPDKSGLPSDRFSAERPEGSISTLTIQRTEQRDSAMYRCASSLSGPYNEQFFGPGTRLTVL.

This rearrangement joins TRBV28 to TRBJ2-5, with D possibly TRBD2 on 5 matching bases. Germline assignment: CDR1 MDHEN and CDR2 SYDVKM. CDR3 length: 12 residues. The ends were cut back, 6 bases at V and 13 bases at J, with 18 bases in the middle. CDR3 in DNA: TGTGCCAGCAGCCTAACTTGGAGGCCGGGGTACTTC. It codes for CASSLTWRPGYF.

Worth noting for this clone: A junction boundary mismatches the germline segment, possibly from a read error. The rearrangement links TRBV28 to TRBJ2-7; maybe TRBD2 (5 bases). The CDR3 covers 12 residues. From germline, CDR1 is MDHEN and CDR2 SYDVKM. The CDR3 region has the DNA TGTGCCAGCAGTTCCCCCCTAGCCCCTACGGACTTC. It is translated as CASSSPLAPTDF.

V gene TRBV5-1 combines with J gene TRBJ2-7, with 9 bases aligning to TRBD1. The CDR3 is 15 amino acids. Germline CDR1 SGHRS, CDR2 YFSETQ. Trimming at V came to 4 bases and at J to 3 bases, leaving 8 bases not matched to a gene. The CDR3 sequence: CASSPGQGLYYEQYF. The CDR3 DNA reads TGCGCCAGCAGCCCGGGACAGGGACTTTACTACGAGCAGTACTTC. The full variable domain, rest sourced from reference TRBV5-1 and TRBJ2-7, is KAGVTQTPRYLIKTRGQQVTLSCSPISGHRSVSWYQQTPGQGLQFLFEYFSETQRNKGNFPGRFSGRQFSNSRSEMNVSTLELGDSALYLCASSPGQGLYYEQYFGPGTRLTVT.

This chain joins TRBV7-9 and TRBJ2-7; D might be TRBD1 (5 bases). V dropped 1 base and J dropped 2 bases, with 9 bases sitting between them. Germline V CDR1 and CDR2: SEHNR, FQNEAQ (reference sequence). The CDR3 consists of 14 residues. This CDR3 reads CASSLGGRTYEQYF. The CDR3, as DNA: TGTGCCAGCAGCTTAGGGGGCAGAACCTACGAGCAGTACTTC.

Only one count was recorded for this clone. The chain couples TRBV9 to TRBJ2-3, with D maybe TRBD1 (6 bases). Trimming left V 0 bases short and J 0 bases short, with 8 bases between. Germline-derived CDR1 and CDR2 are SGDLS and YYNGEE. The CDR3 has 15 amino acids. The CDR3 coding sequence is TGTGCCAGCAGCGTAGAGGGGGTTAGCACAGATACGCAGTATTTT. Encoded protein: CASSVEGVSTDTQYF.

This clone was detected once. V and J are TRBV2 and TRBJ2-2; D is perhaps TRBD2 (6 bases). CDR1 SNHLY and CDR2 FYNNEI come from the germline V gene. Trimming removed 7 bases from V and 3 bases from J, with 24 bases in between. The CDR3 covers 18 residues. The CDR3 bases are TGTGCCAGCACCCCTTTTCCTGAGGGGCGCGGGGACACCGGGGAGCTGTTTTTT. As protein: CASTPFPEGRGDTGELFF.

This chain joins TRBV30 and TRBJ2-7; 8 positions agree with TRBD1. After removal of 0 bases from V and 1 base from J, the junction contained 2 bases not matched to a gene. This CDR3 is built from 14 residues. Germline V gene sequence: CDR1 GTSNPN, CDR2 SVGIG (reference sequence). The chain's CDR3 is CAWSVRDRSYEQYF. As DNA, the CDR3 is TGTGCCTGGAGTGTCCGGGACAGGTCCTACGAGCAGTACTTC.

In this sample, this clone turned up once. J is TRBJ2-7 and V is TRBV18, with 9 positions matching TRBD2. Germline lookup yields CDR1 KGHSH and CDR2 LQKENI. V dropped 3 bases and J dropped 1; count of bases not matched to a gene: 4. The CDR3 length is 15 residues. The CDR3 loop reads CASSPILAGSYEQYF. Written as DNA, the CDR3 is TGTGCCAGCTCACCCATTCTAGCGGGGTCCTACGAGCAGTACTTC.

This clone has only a few counts. The chain links TRBV28 to TRBJ1-2, with D possibly TRBD1 on 6 matching bases. The CDR3 spans 14 residues. The V gene's germline CDR1 is MDHEN and CDR2 SYDVKM. Trimming removed 5 bases at V and 4 bases at J, with 14 bases between. The CDR3 loop is CASSPLGQRYGYTF. The CDR3 coding sequence is TGTGCCAGCAGTCCCTTAGGACAGCGCTATGGCTACACCTTC.

J is TRBJ1-5 and V is TRBV7-8; a possible D gene is TRBD1 (5 bases). Trimming took 1 base from V and 3 from J, leaving 10 bases between them. The CDR3 length is 15 residues. Germline values: CDR1 SGHVS, CDR2 FQNEAQ. The CDR3 nucleotides are TGTGCCAGCAGCTTAGAGGGACGGTACAATCAGCCCCAGCATTTT. It yields the protein CASSLEGRYNQPQHF.

The CDR3 is CASRNPGPTDTQYF. The CDR3 DNA sequence: TGTGCCAGCAGAAACCCGGGGCCTACAGATACGCAGTATTTT. The chain recombines TRBV28 with TRBJ2-3; perhaps D is TRBD1 or TRBD2 (5 bases each). Germline values: CDR1 MDHEN, CDR2 SYDVKM. With 6 bases removed from V and 3 bases from J, the gap between germline ends came to 13 bases. The CDR3 is made up of 14 amino acids.

The J gene is TRBJ2-7, the V gene TRBV5-1; no definite D call. The V gene lost 0 bases and the J gene lost 5 bases, with 15 bases spanning the gap. Germline V gene lookup returns CDR1 SGHRS and CDR2 YFSETQ. The CDR3 is 15 residues long. The CDR3 DNA follows: TGCGCCAGCAGCTTGGAGAACGGGTCCAGCGACGAGCAGTACTTC. Translation gives CASSLENGSSDEQYF.

The table lists this clone with a few counts. The J gene is TRBJ2-1, the V gene TRBV10-2; TRBD2 matches at 8 bases. The V gene's germline CDR1 is WSHSY and CDR2 SAAADI. Trimming at V came to 6 bases and at J to 11 bases, leaving 9 bases not matched to a gene. The CDR3 has 13 residues. The DNA of the CDR3 is TGCGCCAGCAGAGGACTAGCAGCAGGGAAGCAGTTCTTC. Translated, it gives CASRGLAAGKQFF.

This clone was found a few times. This rearrangement joins TRBV28 to TRBJ2-5; 7 bases are a match to TRBD1. The length of the CDR3 is 14 residues. In germline, CDR1 is MDHEN, CDR2 SYDVKM. Losses at the gene ends were 2 bases for V and 1 base for J; bases not matched to a gene: 1. The chain's CDR3 is CASSLGTVQETQYF. Written as DNA, the CDR3 is TGTGCCAGCAGTTTAGGGACAGTCCAAGAGACCCAGTACTTC.

The J gene is TRBJ2-2, the V gene TRBV19; 7 bases are a match to TRBD2. V trimming: 3 bases; J trimming: 0 bases; junction bases outside the gene matches: 10. The germline CDR1 and CDR2 sequences are LNHDA and SQIVND (reference sequence). CDR3 length equals 18 residues. This chain's CDR3 is CASSMPPLTSPNTGELFF. CDR3 DNA: TGTGCCAGTAGTATGCCTCCCTTGACTAGCCCGAACACCGGGGAGCTGTTTTTT.

The chain recombines TRBV27 with TRBJ2-7, with 7 bases aligning to TRBD2. Germline CDR1 is MNHEY and CDR2 is SMNVEV (reference sequence). The CDR3 has 13 residues. The J segment lost 2 bases and the V segment lost 6 bases, leaving 4 bases of the junction unmatched. CDR3 loop: CASSPGRAYEQYF. The CDR3 region has the DNA TGTGCCAGCAGCCCAGGGAGGGCCTACGAGCAGTACTTC.

The chain links TRBV7-6 to TRBJ2-3; 8 bases map to TRBD2. This CDR3 is 15 amino acids long. The V gene end was trimmed by 2 bases and the J gene end by 2 bases; junction bases not matched to a gene: 3. CDR1 and CDR2 from the germline V gene are SGHVS and FNYEAQ. Written as DNA, the CDR3 is TGTGCCAGCAGCTTAAGCGGGGGCCCCACAGATACGCAGTATTTT. This codes for CASSLSGGPTDTQYF.